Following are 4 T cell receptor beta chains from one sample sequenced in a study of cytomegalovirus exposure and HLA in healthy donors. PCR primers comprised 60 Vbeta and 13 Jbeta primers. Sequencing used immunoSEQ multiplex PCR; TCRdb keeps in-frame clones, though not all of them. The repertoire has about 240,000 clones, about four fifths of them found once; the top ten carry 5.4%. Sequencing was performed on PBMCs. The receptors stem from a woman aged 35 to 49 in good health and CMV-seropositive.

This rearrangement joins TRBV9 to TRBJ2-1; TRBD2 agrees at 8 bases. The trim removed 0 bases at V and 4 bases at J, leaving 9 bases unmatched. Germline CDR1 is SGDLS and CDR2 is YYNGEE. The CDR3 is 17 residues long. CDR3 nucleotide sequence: TGTGCCAGCAGCGTAGGGGGAGCGGGGGCCATATACAATGAGCAGTTCTTC. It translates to CASSVGGAGAIYNEQFF. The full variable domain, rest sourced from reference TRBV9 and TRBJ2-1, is DSGVTQTPKHLITATGQRVTLRCSPRSGDLSVYWYQQSLDQGLQFLIQYYNGEERAKGNILERFSAQQFPDLHSELNLSSLELGDSALYFCASSVGGAGAIYNEQFFGPGTRLTVL.

The chain's CDR3 is CASSVEGTGGYNEQFF. The CDR3 DNA reads as TGTGCCAGCAGCGTAGAAGGAACAGGGGGCTACAATGAGCAGTTCTTC. The chain joins TRBV9 to TRBJ2-1, with 8 bases fitting TRBD1. The CDR3 spans 16 residues. Germline V gives CDR1 SGDLS, CDR2 YYNGEE. V lost 0 bases to trimming and J lost 3 bases; unmatched junction nucleotides: 5. The variable domain in full, with the rest retrieved from reference TRBV9 and TRBJ2-1, is DSGVTQTPKHLITATGQRVTLRCSPRSGDLSVYWYQQSLDQGLQFLIQYYNGEERAKGNILERFSAQQFPDLHSELNLSSLELGDSALYFCASSVEGTGGYNEQFFGPGTRLTVL.

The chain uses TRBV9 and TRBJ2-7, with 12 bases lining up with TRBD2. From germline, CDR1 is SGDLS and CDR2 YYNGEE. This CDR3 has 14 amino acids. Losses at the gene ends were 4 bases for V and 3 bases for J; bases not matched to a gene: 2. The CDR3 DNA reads TGTGCCAGCAGCCAGACTAGCGGGAGCTACGAGCAGTACTTC. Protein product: CASSQTSGSYEQYF.

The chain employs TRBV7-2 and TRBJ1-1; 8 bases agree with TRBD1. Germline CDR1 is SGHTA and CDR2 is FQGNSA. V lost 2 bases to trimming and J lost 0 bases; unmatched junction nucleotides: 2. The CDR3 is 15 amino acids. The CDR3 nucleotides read TGTGCCAGCAGCTTACGGACAGGGATGAACACTGAAGCTTTCTTT. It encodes CASSLRTGMNTEAFF.